The sample holds one count of the clone carrying this T cell receptor (beta chain). What it binds is unknown. The sample belongs to a study of regulatory T cells in long-lasting Graves disease. This CDR3 comprises 15 residues. J was trimmed by 2 bases and V by 4 bases; bases with no gene match: 5. Germline CDR1 reads WSHSY; CDR2 reads SAAADI. Indicated time point: newly diagnosed GD, antithyroid drugs for less than 3 months. Extracted RNA from PBMCs served as the source of the TCR library. Sequencing libraries for TCR beta were prepared with iRepertoire HTBI primers and Arm-PCR of CDR3 regions. A single record per CDR3 protein comes from TCRdb applying MiXCR to the multiplex PCR reads. The sample lists 400,000 to 500,000 distinct CDR3 sequences, 14% occurring once. Findings and caveats of the study: Persistent cases of Graves' showed reduced TCR diversity relative to newly diagnosed patients. Relative to new patients (966), persistent patients exhibited greater sharing of public clonotypes (2,741). Researchers reported studying only peripheral blood, not thyroid tissue.

These data were also reused for a study on T cells in Graves' hyperthyroidism and ophthalmopathy. From that study: The model predicted ophthalmopathy a median around six months before onset.

Sequencing was performed on peripheral blood mononuclear cells (PBMCs), taken at new diagnosis, from a patient treated with antithyroid drugs. The receptor's source is a woman between 45 and 65 years old with Graves disease. The chain links TRBV10-2 to TRBJ2-7; TRBD2 aligns across 10 bases. In nucleotides, the CDR3 is TGCGCCAGCAGTGGTGGACTAGCGGTTACCTACGAGCAGTACTTC. Amino acids: CASSGGLAVTYEQYF.